These 6 T cell receptor beta chains originate from one sample sequenced in a study of blood T cell repertoires in COVID-19. Sequencing used immunoSEQ multiplex PCR; TCRdb keeps in-frame clones, though not all of them. Of more than 95,000 clones in the sample, over 80% were seen once. The sequenced material came from peripheral blood. Source of these receptors: a man aged 45 to 65 with acute or convalescent COVID-19.

This chain uses TRBV28 with TRBJ2-3; 13 bases fit TRBD2. V trimming: 7 bases; J trimming: 2 bases; junction bases outside the gene matches: 9. The CDR3 has 17 residues. Germline CDR1 MDHEN, CDR2 SYDVKM. The CDR3 is CASTETGLAGNTDTQYF. The CDR3 nucleotides are TGTGCCAGCACCGAAACGGGACTAGCGGGAAACACAGATACGCAGTATTTT.

The chain couples TRBV21-1 to TRBJ2-7; the table's D call, TRBD1, has no DNA check behind it. TRBV21-1 is deemed a pseudogene. CDR3 length equals 17 residues. The CDR3 DNA reads as TGTGCCAGCAGCAAAGTAAGGGGTTGGGGCGGAGCCTACGAGCAGTACTTC. It codes for CASSKVRGWGGAYEQYF.

The rearrangement links TRBV2 to TRBJ2-1; 10 bases are a match to TRBD2. After removal of 5 bases from V and 6 bases from J, the junction contained 1 base not matched to a gene. The CDR3 has 13 amino acids. Germline CDR1 reads SNHLY; CDR2 reads FYNNEI. The CDR3 spells CASSRTSGNEQFF. CDR3 bases: TGTGCCAGCAGTAGGACTAGCGGCAATGAGCAGTTCTTC.

The chain carries TRBV3-1 (or the pseudogene TRBV3-2) and TRBJ2-5, with 7 bases aligning to TRBD2. The CDR3 loop spans 13 amino acids. Germline CDR1 is LGHDT and CDR2 is YNNKEL (reference sequence). With 1 base clipped from V and 6 bases from J, the junction kept 2 bases outside the gene matches. The CDR3 protein is CASSQGLAQTQYF. CDR3 nucleotide sequence: TGTGCCAGCAGCCAAGGACTAGCACAGACCCAGTACTTC.

The V call is TRBV7-9, the J call TRBJ2-5; D is unresolved. Germline CDR1 SEHNR, CDR2 FQNEAQ (reference sequence). CDR3 size: 14 residues. Trimming took 1 base from V and 5 from J, leaving 11 bases between them. The CDR3 DNA is TGTGCCAGCAGCTTAGATCCCCGTCCGGAGACCCAGTACTTC. It specifies CASSLDPRPETQYF.

V gene TRBV27 combines with J gene TRBJ2-4; D not resolved. Germline V lookup: CDR1 MNHEY, CDR2 SMNVEV (reference sequence). Trimming stripped 0 bases from V and 2 bases from J, with 8 bases between. CDR3 size: 15 residues. CDR3 amino acids: CASSLSQNSKNIQYF. The CDR3 DNA is TGTGCCAGCAGTTTATCGCAGAATTCCAAAAACATTCAGTACTTC.